A single sample is the source of the 13 T cell receptor beta chains below, sequenced in a study of T cell changes during pregnancy in multiple sclerosis. The table came from immunoSEQ multiplex PCR; TCRdb's copy has only in-frame clones and leaves some out. The sample lists 85,000 to 100,000 clones, 90% to 95% occurring once. The sample consisted of peripheral blood, taken after pregnancy. The receptors derive from a female donor with multiple sclerosis, enrolled in a pregnancy study.

V gene TRBV10-3 combines with J gene TRBJ2-1; TRBD2 agrees at 12 bases. This CDR3 has 17 amino acids. CDR1 and CDR2 (germline): ENHRY, SYGVKD. V lost 0 bases, J lost 2 bases, and 2 bases stayed unmatched. Here the CDR3 reads CAISESLAGGPYNEQFF. The CDR3 bases are TGTGCCATCAGTGAGTCGCTAGCGGGAGGGCCCTACAATGAGCAGTTCTTC.

The rearrangement joins TRBV27 to TRBJ2-1, with TRBD2 matching 12 bases. Germline lookup yields CDR1 MNHEY and CDR2 SMNVEV (reference sequence). The CDR3 runs 15 residues. With 4 bases clipped from V and 7 bases from J, the junction kept 5 bases outside the gene matches. DNA of the CDR3: TGTGCCAGCAGTTACGGACTAGCGGGATCGAATGAGCAGTTCTTC. It translates to CASSYGLAGSNEQFF.

The chain links TRBV10-1 to TRBJ1-5; maybe TRBD1 (5 bases). Trimming removed 0 bases from V and 6 bases from J, with 6 bases in between. CDR1 is WNHNN and CDR2 is SYGVQD in the germline V gene (reference sequence). CDR3 length equals 13 residues. As DNA, the CDR3 is TGCGCCAGCAGTGAGTCGGGGGGTCAGCCCCAGCATTTT. Its translation: CASSESGGQPQHF.

The chain carries TRBV5-1 and TRBJ1-2; maybe TRBD1 (6 bases). The CDR3 runs to 15 residues. The V end was cut by 2 bases, the J end by 0 bases, with 11 bases between. The germline CDR1 and CDR2 sequences are SGHRS and YFSETQ. CDR3 sequence: CASSFRQEPNYGYTF. The CDR3 DNA sequence: TGCGCCAGCAGCTTTAGACAGGAACCTAACTATGGCTACACCTTC.

CDR3 loop: CSVVPGFTGELFF. In DNA, the CDR3 is TGCAGCGTTGTCCCGGGGTTCACCGGGGAGCTGTTTTTT. The chain uses TRBV29-1 and TRBJ2-2; D possibly corresponds to TRBD2 (5 bases). The CDR3 spans 13 residues. With 4 bases removed from V and 4 bases from J, the gap between germline ends came to 10 bases. CDR1 SQVTM and CDR2 ANQGSEA come from the germline V gene.

DNA of the CDR3: TGCGCCAGCAGCTTGGGACAGGGGGTGTTCGAGCAGTACTTC. Amino acids: CASSLGQGVFEQYF. The chain couples TRBV5-1 to TRBJ2-7; TRBD1 aligns across 9 bases. The CDR3 spans 14 residues. The V gene's germline CDR1 is SGHRS and CDR2 YFSETQ. V was pared by 0 bases and J by 6 bases, with 4 bases of the junction left unmatched. Drawing the rest from reference TRBV5-1 and TRBJ2-7, the complete variable domain is KAGVTQTPRYLIKTRGQQVTLSCSPISGHRSVSWYQQTPGQGLQFLFEYFSETQRNKGNFPGRFSGRQFSNSRSEMNVSTLELGDSALYLCASSLGQGVFEQYFGPGTRLTVT.

V is TRBV4-2 and J is TRBJ2-1; 10 nucleotides match TRBD2. V trimming: 1 base; J trimming: 2 bases; junction bases outside the gene matches: 8. The CDR3 is 18 amino acids. Germline CDR1 LGHNA, CDR2 YNFKEQ. As DNA, the CDR3 is TGTGCCAGCAGCCAAGTTTCTAGCGGGAGAGGAACCTACAATGAGCAGTTCTTC. Its translation: CASSQVSSGRGTYNEQFF.

The CDR3 bases are TGTGCCAGCAGCCAAGGGAGGTTCTACGAGCAGTACTTC. It translates to CASSQGRFYEQYF. This chain connects TRBV7-8 to TRBJ2-7; D might be TRBD2 (6 bases). The CDR3 is made up of 13 amino acids. The germline V gene encodes CDR1 SGHVS and CDR2 FQNEAQ. Trimming took 5 bases from V and 3 from J, leaving 11 bases between them.

The rearrangement links TRBV4-2 to TRBJ1-5; tentatively, D is TRBD1 (6 bases). The CDR3 is 18 amino acids. V was pared by 3 bases and J by 4 bases, with 22 bases between. CDR1 and CDR2 from the germline V gene are LGHNA and YNFKEQ. The CDR3 loop is CASSHMGRGGPLNQPQHF. DNA of the CDR3: TGTGCCAGCAGCCATATGGGTCGGGGGGGCCCCCTAAATCAGCCCCAGCATTTT.

This chain connects TRBV10-3 to TRBJ2-5, with D possibly TRBD2 on 6 matching bases. Germline CDR1 and CDR2: ENHRY and SYGVKD. V lost 6 bases to trimming and J lost 1 base, with 15 bases between them. The CDR3 is 15 amino acids. The CDR3, as DNA: TGTGCCATCAGCGACCTACTAGCAACCCAAGAGACCCAGTACTTC. Translation: CAISDLLATQETQYF.

The gene calls are TRBV18 and TRBJ2-7; TRBD1 is a possible D gene (6 bases). The V gene's germline CDR1 is KGHSH and CDR2 LQKENI. The ends were cut back, 3 bases at V and 3 bases at J, with 15 bases in the middle. The CDR3 extends over 15 amino acids. CDR3 DNA: TGTGCCAGCTCACCCTACAGGGATCTAGTCTACGAGCAGTACTTC. It translates to CASSPYRDLVYEQYF.

J is TRBJ2-2 and V is TRBV10-1; 11 nucleotides align to TRBD2. The CDR3 has 17 residues. Germline V gives CDR1 WNHNN, CDR2 SYGVQD (reference sequence). J gave up 1 base and V 4 bases, and 5 bases lay outside the gene matches. CDR3 region: CASSGQTSGVNTGELFF. Here the CDR3 DNA reads TGCGCCAGCAGTGGTCAGACTAGCGGGGTGAACACCGGGGAGCTGTTTTTT.

The V and J genes are TRBV27 and TRBJ1-1, with a possible D match to TRBD1 (6 bases). Germline lookup yields CDR1 MNHEY and CDR2 SMNVEV (reference sequence). The CDR3 length is 13 residues. V gave up 6 bases and J gave up 1 base, with 9 bases separating them. CDR3 in amino acids: CASRGQQNTEAFF. The DNA for the CDR3 is TGTGCCAGCAGAGGACAGCAGAACACTGAAGCTTTCTTT.